Described below is a single T cell receptor (beta chain) sequence and its context. TCRdb used MiXCR to reprocess the 5' RACE reads, holding one entry per CDR3 protein. The sample has tens of thousands of distinct CDR3 sequences, around 13% seen once. This record comes from a study of early T cells in non-severe SARS-CoV-2 infection. CDR3 length equals 14 residues. V gave up 2 bases and J gave up 5 bases, with 10 bases separating them. CDR1 ENHRY and CDR2 SYGVKD come from the germline V gene. This sequence originates from an adult who was a healthcare worker with PCR-confirmed SARS-CoV-2 infection or an uninfected control (not recorded which). The chain carries TRBV10-3 and TRBJ2-1, with D tentatively TRBD2 (5 bases). The sample was whole blood. CDR3 loop: CAISEPDWDNEQFF. The CDR3 coding sequence is TGTGCCATCAGTGAGCCGGACTGGGACAATGAGCAGTTCTTC.